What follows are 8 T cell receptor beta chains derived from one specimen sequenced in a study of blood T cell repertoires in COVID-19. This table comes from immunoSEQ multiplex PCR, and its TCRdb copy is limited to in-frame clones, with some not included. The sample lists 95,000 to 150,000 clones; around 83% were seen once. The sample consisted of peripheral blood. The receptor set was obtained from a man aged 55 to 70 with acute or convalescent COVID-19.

The CDR3 spells CASSQGDITGDTQYF. The DNA of the CDR3 is TGCGCCAGCAGCCAAGGGGACATAACGGGAGATACGCAGTATTTT. The chain joins TRBV4-1 to TRBJ2-3, with D perhaps TRBD1 (6 bases). V dropped 1 base and J dropped 5 bases, with 13 bases sitting between them. CDR3 length: 15 amino acids. The germline gives CDR1 MGHRA, CDR2 YSYEKL.

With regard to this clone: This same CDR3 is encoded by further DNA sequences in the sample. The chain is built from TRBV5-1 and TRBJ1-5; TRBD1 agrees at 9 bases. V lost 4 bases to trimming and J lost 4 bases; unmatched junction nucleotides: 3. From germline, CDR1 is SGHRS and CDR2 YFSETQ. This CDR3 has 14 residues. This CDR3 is CASSPGTGNQPQHF. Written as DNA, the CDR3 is TGCGCCAGCAGCCCCGGGACAGGGAATCAGCCCCAGCATTTT.

The CDR3 DNA follows: TGCGCCAGCAGGAAGGGGGCTGGGAACACTGAAGCTTTCTTT. It yields the protein CASRKGAGNTEAFF. The chain combines TRBV5-1 with TRBJ1-1; 7 bases match TRBD1. Germline V lookup: CDR1 SGHRS, CDR2 YFSETQ. The V gene end was trimmed by 5 bases and the J gene end by 1 base; junction bases not matched to a gene: 5. The CDR3 is made up of 14 amino acids. The variable domain in full, with the rest retrieved from reference TRBV5-1 and TRBJ1-1, is KAGVTQTPRYLIKTRGQQVTLSCSPISGHRSVSWYQQTPGQGLQFLFEYFSETQRNKGNFPGRFSGRQFSNSRSEMNVSTLELGDSALYLCASRKGAGNTEAFFGQGTRLTVV.

Written as DNA, the CDR3 is TGTGCCAGCACCGGAGGCACAGATACGCAGTATTTT. It yields the protein CASTGGTDTQYF. This chain connects TRBV2 to TRBJ2-3; D remains ambiguous. The CDR3 consists of 12 residues. Trimming removed 7 bases at V and 1 base at J, with 6 bases between. Germline V CDR1 and CDR2: SNHLY, FYNNEI.

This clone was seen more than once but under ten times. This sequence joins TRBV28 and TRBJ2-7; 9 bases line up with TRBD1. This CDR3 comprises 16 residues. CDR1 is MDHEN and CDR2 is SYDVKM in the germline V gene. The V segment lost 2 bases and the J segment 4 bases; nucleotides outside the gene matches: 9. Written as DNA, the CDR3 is TGTGCCAGCAGTTTACCCGGGACAGGGATTGGTTACGAGCAGTACTTC. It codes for CASSLPGTGIGYEQYF.

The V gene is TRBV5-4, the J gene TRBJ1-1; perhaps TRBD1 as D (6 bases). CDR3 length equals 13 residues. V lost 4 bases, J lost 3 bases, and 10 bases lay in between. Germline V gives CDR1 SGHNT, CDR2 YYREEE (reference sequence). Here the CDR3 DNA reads TGTGCCAGCAGCCAATGGACAGACACTGAAGCTTTCTTT. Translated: CASSQWTDTEAFF.

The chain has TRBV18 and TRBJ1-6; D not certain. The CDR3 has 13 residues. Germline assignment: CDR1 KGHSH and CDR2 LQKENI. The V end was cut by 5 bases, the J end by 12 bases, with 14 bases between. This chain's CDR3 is CASSASVGEPLHF. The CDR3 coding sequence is TGTGCCAGCTCAGCCTCGGTAGGAGAACCCCTCCACTTT. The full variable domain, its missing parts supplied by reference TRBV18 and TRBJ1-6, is NAGVMQNPRHLVRRRGQEARLRCSPMKGHSHVYWYRQLPEEGLKFMVYLQKENIIDESGMPKERFSAEFPKEGPSILRIQQVVRGDSAAYFCASSASVGEPLHFGNGTRLTVT.

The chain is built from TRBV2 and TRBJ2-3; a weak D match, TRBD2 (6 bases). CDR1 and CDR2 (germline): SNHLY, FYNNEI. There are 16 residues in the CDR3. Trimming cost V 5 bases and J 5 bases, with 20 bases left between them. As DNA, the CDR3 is TGTGCCAGCAGTAAATTGAGGACTATCGTCGGAGATACGCAGTATTTT. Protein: CASSKLRTIVGDTQYF.